Listed below are T cell receptor delta chains from one sample, sequenced in a study of gamma-delta chains in newborns, infants, children. TCRdb redid clone calling on the reads using CATT. The sample records around 12,000 delta-chain clones, approximately 3.6% being singletons. Material: blood. Receptors were obtained from a child who was a newborn, infant or young child, either healthy, febrile or measles-vaccinated (not recorded which). Both conserved end residues are part of each CDR3. Each record gives: D gene, CDR3 length, J gene, V gene, clone size, CDR3 protein, CDR3 DNA. A D gene is named only where the DNA matches it firmly. Clone sizes are given selectively: once, few, many, or a class where the clone is expanded.

TRDD3,16,TRDJ1,TRDV2,few,CACSLLGEPYTDKLIF,TGTGCCTGCTCACTACTGGGGGAACCATACACCGATAAACTCATCTTT
TRDD2,20,TRDJ1,TRAV29/DV5,few,CAARRPSYAYEGDHTDKLIF,TGTGCAGCAAGAAGGCCTTCCTACGCATACGAGGGGGATCACACCGATAAACTCATCTTT
TRDD3,16,TRDJ1,TRDV3,few,CAFTSYGGYASDKLIF,TGTGCCTTTACATCCTACGGGGGATACGCTAGCGATAAACTCATCTTT
TRDD3,19,TRDJ1,TRDV2,medium-sized,CACDTVLGDTRKDTDKLIF,TGTGCCTGTGACACCGTACTGGGGGATACGCGGAAGGACACCGATAAACTCATCTTT
TRDD3,17,TRDJ1,TRDV1,.,CALGERLLGDYTDKLIF,TGTGCTCTTGGGGAACGCTTACTGGGGGACTACACCGATAAACTCATCTTT
.,21,TRDJ1,TRDV3,few,CASHGSGRFSRWWGELGKLIF,TGTGCCTCCCACGGCTCGGGCAGATTTTCCCGTTGGTGGGGCGAGTTGGGAAAACTCATCTTT
.,17,TRDJ1,TRDV1,.,CALGERLGIGSTDKLIF,TGTGCTCTTGGGGAACGTCTAGGGATAGGATCTACCGATAAACTCATCTTT
.,17,TRDJ3,TRDV2,.,CACDALLSSWDTRQMFF,TGTGCCTGTGACGCCTTACTGAGCTCCTGGGACACCCGACAGATGTTTTTC
TRDD3,18,TRDJ1,TRDV3,few,CAFSVLPTGGYAGGKLIF,TGTGCCTTTAGCGTCCTCCCTACTGGGGGATACGCGGGGGGTAAACTCATCTTT
.,18,TRDJ2,TRDV2,few,CACGNIRTGPILTAQLFF,TGTGCCTGTGGCAATATCCGTACTGGGCCAATTTTGACAGCACAACTCTTCTTT
TRDD3,13,TRDJ1,TRDV3,few,CAFPGGPTDKPIF,TGTGCCTTCCCTGGGGGTCCCACCGATAAACCCATCTTT
TRDD3,24,TRDJ1,TRDV1,few,CALGELRETSYELSGTGGLYKLIF,TGTGCTCTTGGGGAACTCCGGGAGACTTCCTACGAATTAAGTGGTACTGGGGGATTGTATAAACTCATCTTT
.,15,TRDJ1,TRDV3,few,CAFRGPSGDTDKLIF,TGTGCCTTTAGAGGGCCCTCAGGGGATACCGATAAACTCATCTTT
TRDD3,19,TRDJ1,TRDV3,.,CAFMGPSVYGDTPTDKLIF,TGTGCCTTTATGGGGCCCTCAGTTTATGGGGATACTCCCACCGATAAACTCATCTTT
TRDD3,21,TRDJ1,TRDV1,few,CALGEQLSTHWGILWTDKLIF,TGTGCTCTTGGGGAACAATTGTCGACGCACTGGGGGATACTATGGACCGATAAACTCATCTTT
TRDD3,18,TRDJ3,TRDV2,few,CACDRLGDTSWDTRQMFF,TGTGCCTGTGATCGACTGGGGGATACGTCCTGGGACACCCGACAGATGTTTTTC
TRDD3,20,TRDJ1,TRDV2,.,CACDKLGDTEVRSYTDKLIF,TGTGCCTGTGACAAACTGGGGGATACAGAGGTACGATCGTACACCGATAAACTCATCTTT
TRDD3,17,TRDJ1,TRDV3,few,CAFGLRGYPLGTDKLIF,TGTGCCTTTGGGTTACGGGGATACCCCCTGGGCACCGATAAACTCATCTTT
TRDD3,17,TRDJ1,TRDV2,few,CACDPVLGDANTDKLIF,TGTGCCTGTGACCCAGTACTGGGGGATGCTAACACCGATAAACTCATCTTT
TRDD3,18,TRDJ1,TRDV1,few,CALGELRLGDLNTDKLIF,TGTGCTCTTGGGGAACTCCGACTGGGGGATCTCAACACCGATAAACTCATCTTT
TRDD3,18,TRDJ3,TRDV3,.,CAFSTGGYIYWDTRQMFF,TGTGCCTTCAGTACTGGGGGATACATTTACTGGGACACCCGACAGATGTTTTTC
.,16,TRDJ1,TRDV2,few,CACALSLKENTDKLIF,TGTGCCTGTGCCCTAAGCCTCAAGGAGAACACCGATAAACTCATCTTT
TRDD3,20,TRDJ1,TRDV1,few,CALGELDFWGIRTDTDKLIF,TGTGCTCTTGGGGAACTTGATTTCTGGGGGATACGTACGGACACCGATAAACTCATCTTT
.,19,TRDJ3,TRDV2,.,CACDTGGFYSSWDTRQMFF,TGTGCCTGTGACACCGGGGGTTTTTATAGCTCCTGGGACACCCGACAGATGTTTTTC
TRDD2,15,TRDJ1,TRDV1,medium-sized,CALGDLPTIADKLIF,TGTGCTCTTGGGGACCTTCCTACAATCGCCGATAAACTCATCTTT
TRDD3,19,TRDJ3,TRDV2,.,CACDILGVSSSWDTRQMFF,TGTGCCTGTGACATACTGGGGGTTTCGAGCTCCTGGGACACCCGACAGATGTTTTTC
TRDD3,21,TRDJ1,TRDV1,few,CALGEFFRVAGGRLYTDKLIF,TGTGCTCTTGGGGAATTTTTTAGGGTGGCTGGGGGACGCTTGTACACCGATAAACTCATCTTT
TRDD3,18,TRDJ1,TRDV1,.,CALGDNKLWGTSHGKLIF,TGTGCTCTTGGGGATAATAAGCTCTGGGGGACCTCCCACGGTAAACTCATCTTT
TRDD3,26,TRDJ1,TRDV1,.,CALGPRGNWGIRVPWEPGRYTDKLIF,TGTGCTCTTGGTCCCAGAGGAAACTGGGGGATACGGGTTCCTTGGGAACCCGGGAGGTACACCGATAAACTCATCTTT
TRDD3,23,TRDJ1,TRDV1,.,CALGEGPMPHPGGYMAYTDKLIF,TGTGCTCTTGGGGAAGGACCTATGCCCCATCCTGGGGGATACATGGCGTACACCGATAAACTCATCTTT
TRDD3,19,TRDJ3,TRDV2,.,CACDRTGGPSSWDTRQVFF,TGTGCCTGTGACCGTACTGGGGGACCGAGCTCCTGGGACACCCGACAGGTGTTTTTC
.,22,TRDJ1,TRDV1,.,CALGEPAHFRSARAEYTDKLIF,TGTGCTCTTGGGGAACCAGCGCATTTTAGGTCGGCGAGGGCCGAGTACACCGATAAACTCATCTTT
TRDD3,18,TRDJ1,TRDV1,.,CALGEPLGIRLNTDKLIF,TGTGCTCTTGGGGAGCCCCTTGGGATACGCCTAAACACCGATAAACTCATCTTT
TRDD3,21,TRDJ3,TRDV2,few,CACDTPPTGGYPSWDTRQMFF,TGTGCCTGTGACACCCCGCCGACTGGGGGATACCCCTCCTGGGACACCCGACAGATGTTTTTC
.,19,TRDJ3,TRDV2,.,CACDTAGFQSSWDTRQMFF,TGTGCCTGTGACACCGCGGGATTCCAGAGCTCCTGGGACACCCGACAGATGTTTTTC
.,14,TRDJ2,TRDV3,.,CAFFPGVRTAQLFF,TGTGCCTTTTTCCCGGGGGTCCGGACAGCACAACTCTTCTTT
.,19,TRDJ3,TRDV2,medium-sized,CACDAVDAPGSWDTRQMFF,TGTGCCTGTGACGCGGTGGATGCGCCGGGCTCCTGGGACACCCGACAGATGTTTTTC